Listed here are 23 T cell receptor beta chains from one sample, sequenced in a study of shared clonotypes between healthy human individuals. The assay was immunoSEQ multiplex PCR, and TCRdb's table has in-frame clones only and misses some. The profile covers about 2.5 million clones, with approximately 90% appearing a single time and around 0.4% taken by the ten largest. The sample consisted of naive CD4+ T cells from PBMCs. Regarding subset: CD45RA+ positively selected. Receptors were obtained from a man aged 18 to 30 in good health. Some clones in this sample may be carry-over from other donors' samples.

This clone was observed a few times. Other DNA sequences in this specimen translate into the identical CDR3. The chain links TRBV30 to TRBJ1-4; D is unresolved. V dropped 1 base and J dropped 8 bases, with 5 bases sitting between them. CDR3 length: 11 residues. Germline-derived CDR1 and CDR2 are GTSNPN and SVGIG (reference sequence). The CDR3 sequence is CAWSAEEKLFF. DNA of the CDR3: TGTGCCTGGAGTGCGGAAGAAAAACTGTTTTTT.

Comment on this clone: Given the absence of the conserved phenylalanine or tryptophan at the CDR3 end, a read error is likely. Because the CDR3's place on the DNA is in doubt, the DNA is left out and the CDR3 is given as listed by TCRdb. The rearrangement joins TRBV5-4 to TRBJ2-7. Looked up from germline, CDR1 is SGHNT and CDR2 is YYREEE (reference sequence). Both ends counted, the CDR3 spans 12 residues. This CDR3 is CASSFGQVDAAI.

This chain uses TRBV6-1 with TRBJ2-5; TRBD2 agrees at 8 bases. This CDR3 spans 15 amino acids. Germline trimming cut 7 bases from V and 4 bases from J; bases unmatched to any gene: 11. The germline V gene has CDR1 MNHNS and CDR2 SASEGT. The CDR3: CASTLSGSIGETQYF. For the CDR3, the DNA is TGTGCCAGCACCTTAAGCGGGAGTATAGGAGAGACCCAGTACTTC.

The V call is TRBV5-1, the J call TRBJ2-7; D is unresolved. CDR3 length equals 12 residues. Germline CDR1 is SGHRS and CDR2 is YFSETQ. The V gene lost 5 bases and the J gene lost 2 bases, with 8 bases spanning the gap. CDR3 DNA: TGCGCCAGCAGTAAGGTAGCCTACGAGCAGTACTTC. Translating gives CASSKVAYEQYF.

There are a few counts of this clone. At the DNA level, this CDR3 is encoded by other sequences in the same sample as well. This sequence joins TRBV7-2 and TRBJ2-5, with D unresolved. The CDR3 is 11 residues long. The V end was cut by 5 bases, the J end by 5 bases, with 6 bases between. Germline-derived CDR1 and CDR2 are SGHTA and FQGNSA. The CDR3 DNA sequence: TGTGCCAGCAGCCCTCGCGAGACCCAGTACTTC. It yields the protein CASSPRETQYF.

The J gene is TRBJ2-1, the V gene TRBV6-4; no firm D call. This CDR3 is 11 amino acids long. Germline loops: CDR1 MRHNA, CDR2 SNTAGT. V dropped 3 bases and J dropped 11 bases, with 8 bases sitting between them. CDR3 amino acids: CASSEYGQQFF. For the CDR3, the DNA is TGTGCCAGCAGTGAATACGGGCAGCAGTTCTTC.

V is TRBV10-2 and J is TRBJ2-7; D might be TRBD1 or TRBD2, each matching 5 bases. The germline CDR1 and CDR2 sequences are WSHSY and SAAADI. The CDR3 loop spans 14 amino acids. Trimming took off 7 bases at V and 2 bases at J, with 15 bases between the two ends. The CDR3 DNA follows: TGCGCCAGCAACCGAGGGGTTGGGCCCTACGAGCAGTACTTC. Protein: CASNRGVGPYEQYF.

V usage is TRBV25-1 and J usage is TRBJ1-4; D not resolved. Germline V gives CDR1 MGHDK, CDR2 SYGVNS. This CDR3 contains 14 residues. Between the trimmed V and J ends, which lost 4 bases and 6 bases, there was a span of 12 bases. The CDR3 sequence is CASSGRDGYEKLFF. The CDR3 nucleotides read TGTGCCAGCAGTGGAAGAGACGGCTATGAAAAACTGTTTTTT.

As for this clone: Other DNA variants within this sample encode the same CDR3. The rearrangement joins TRBV5-1 to TRBJ2-1, with D possibly being TRBD1 or TRBD2 (6 bases each). Germline assignment: CDR1 SGHRS and CDR2 YFSETQ. The CDR3 is 15 residues long. The V end lost 1 base, the J end lost 0 bases, and 8 bases lay between the germline ends. CDR3 nucleotides: TGCGCCAGCAGCTTGAGGGGGGACTCCTACAATGAGCAGTTCTTC. It encodes CASSLRGDSYNEQFF.

A note on this clone: This same CDR3 is encoded by further DNA sequences in the sample. This sequence joins TRBV15 and TRBJ2-5, with 7 positions matching TRBD1. The CDR3 spans 15 residues. V gave up 0 bases and J gave up 5 bases; unmatched junction bases: 6. Looked up from germline, CDR1 is LNHNV and CDR2 is YYDKDF (reference sequence). The CDR3 DNA follows: TGTGCCACCAGCAGAGATAGGGGGCGCAGGGAGACCCAGTACTTC. Translating gives CATSRDRGRRETQYF.

The J gene is TRBJ2-3, the V gene TRBV27; no clear D gene. V gave up 3 bases and J gave up 3 bases, with 7 bases separating them. From germline, CDR1 is MNHEY and CDR2 SMNVEV (reference sequence). CDR3 length: 13 residues. The CDR3 sequence: CASSFKTTDTQYF. Written as DNA, the CDR3 is TGTGCCAGCAGTTTTAAGACTACAGATACGCAGTATTTT.

The V and J genes are TRBV25-1 and TRBJ2-3; D may correspond to TRBD1 or TRBD2 (5 bases each). Germline loops: CDR1 MGHDK, CDR2 SYGVNS. The V gene lost 3 bases and the J gene lost 0 bases, with 7 bases spanning the gap. This CDR3 comprises 14 residues. The chain's CDR3 is CASSEGVSTDTQYF. Written as DNA, the CDR3 is TGTGCCAGCAGTGAGGGGGTAAGCACAGATACGCAGTATTTT.

This clone was recorded once. The CDR3, as DNA: TGTGCCAGCAGCCCAGAGAGGGACTATGGCTACACCTTC. Protein sequence: CASSPERDYGYTF. The chain has TRBV14 and TRBJ1-2; D uncertain. V shed 4 bases and J shed 3 bases, with 9 bases lying between them. Germline loops: CDR1 SGHDN, CDR2 FVKESK. The CDR3 is 13 amino acids. The complete variable domain, with remaining parts taken from reference TRBV14 and TRBJ1-2, reads EAGVTQFPSHSVIEKGQTVTLRCDPISGHDNLYWYRRVMGKEIKFLLHFVKESKQDESGMPNNRFLAERTGGTYSTLKVQPAELEDSGVYFCASSPERDYGYTFGSGTRLTVV.

This chain uses TRBV7-8 with TRBJ2-2; D perhaps matches TRBD2 (5 bases). CDR3 size: 16 residues. CDR1 and CDR2 from the germline V gene are SGHVS and FQNEAQ. The germline V and J ends were trimmed by 5 bases and 0 bases, with 13 bases remaining between them. Here the CDR3 reads CASSANRGSNTGELFF. The CDR3 nucleotides read TGTGCCAGCAGCGCCAATCGGGGTTCGAACACCGGGGAGCTGTTTTTT.

The V and J genes are TRBV27 and TRBJ2-7, with a possible D match to TRBD2 (5 bases). The CDR3 is 15 residues long. Trimming left V 2 bases short and J 4 bases short, with 15 bases between. Germline values: CDR1 MNHEY, CDR2 SMNVEV (reference sequence). In DNA form, the CDR3 reads TGTGCCAGCAGTTTAAGGCGGGCGTCGATTTACGAGCAGTACTTC. It translates to CASSLRRASIYEQYF.

This clone occurred once. Other DNA sequences within the sample encode an identical CDR3. The V and J genes are TRBV29-1 and TRBJ2-4; perhaps TRBD2 as D (5 bases). V lost 6 bases, J lost 0 bases, and 9 bases lay in between. This CDR3 has 13 residues. Per germline, CDR1 SQVTM and CDR2 ANQGSEA. CDR3: CSVGLLAKNIQYF. The CDR3 DNA sequence: TGCAGCGTCGGACTGCTAGCCAAAAACATTCAGTACTTC.

The chain carries TRBV7-3 and TRBJ2-5; D not certain. The germline V and J ends were trimmed by 5 bases and 3 bases, with 22 bases remaining between them. The CDR3 contains 17 residues. Germline V gives CDR1 SGHTA, CDR2 FQGTGA. CDR3 amino acids: CASSENLRRQAKETQYF. The DNA for the CDR3 is TGTGCCAGCAGCGAAAACCTCAGGCGGCAGGCGAAAGAGACCCAGTACTTC. Complete variable domain (other parts from reference TRBV7-3 and TRBJ2-5): GAGVSQTPSNKVTEKGKYVELRCDPISGHTALYWYRQSLGQGPEFLIYFQGTGAADDSGLPNDRFFAVRPEGSVSTLKIQRTERGDSAVYLCASSENLRRQAKETQYFGPGTRLLVL.

This chain links TRBV4-2 with TRBJ2-2, with D uncertain. The V gene's germline CDR1 is LGHNA and CDR2 YNFKEQ. Deletions cut 0 bases from V and 6 bases from J, with 11 bases between. CDR3 size: 15 residues. The CDR3 loop is CASSQDHPASGELFF. The CDR3 DNA reads as TGTGCCAGCAGCCAAGATCACCCCGCGTCCGGGGAGCTGTTTTTT.

V gene TRBV7-8 combines with J gene TRBJ1-4, with D possibly TRBD1 on 5 matching bases. This CDR3 spans 15 amino acids. Trimming pared 5 bases from V and 8 bases from J, leaving 18 bases between. Per germline, CDR1 SGHVS and CDR2 FQNEAQ. The CDR3 DNA follows: TGTGCCAGCAGCCGACCCGGGAGCGGGGGGGAAAAACTGTTTTTT. This translates into CASSRPGSGGEKLFF.

The rearrangement joins TRBV2 to TRBJ2-1; no reliable D call. CDR1 is SNHLY, CDR2 FYNNEI, per germline. CDR3 length: 11 amino acids. Between the trimmed V and J ends, which lost 5 bases and 5 bases, there was a span of 4 bases. Written as DNA, the CDR3 is TGTGCCAGCAGTATCGACAATGAGCAGTTCTTC. Translation: CASSIDNEQFF.

A note on this clone: Other DNA sequences in this sample translate to the same CDR3. The V gene is TRBV9, the J gene TRBJ1-5, with D possibly TRBD1 on 5 matching bases. V lost 0 bases and J 3 bases, leaving 7 bases between the germline ends. Per the germline V gene, CDR1 is SGDLS and CDR2 is YYNGEE. This CDR3 contains 14 residues. The DNA for the CDR3 is TGTGCCAGCAGCGTAGGAGGGGCCAATCAGCCCCAGCATTTT. It is translated as CASSVGGANQPQHF. Based on the CDR3 plus reference TRBV9 and TRBJ1-5, the full variable domain is DSGVTQTPKHLITATGQRVTLRCSPRSGDLSVYWYQQSLDQGLQFLIQYYNGEERAKGNILERFSAQQFPDLHSELNLSSLELGDSALYFCASSVGGANQPQHFGDGTRLSIL.

This chain joins TRBV28 and TRBJ1-2; D is undetermined. Germline CDR1 and CDR2: MDHEN and SYDVKM. The CDR3 spans 14 residues. Trimming took 6 bases from V and 5 from J, leaving 16 bases between them. CDR3 protein: CASRTRWRRYGYTF. In DNA form, the CDR3 reads TGTGCCAGCAGAACCAGGTGGCGTAGGTATGGCTACACCTTC.

V gene TRBV19 combines with J gene TRBJ1-2; tentatively, D is TRBD1 (5 bases). The CDR3 loop spans 16 amino acids. V lost 3 bases and J lost 2, with 16 bases in between. Germline V lookup: CDR1 LNHDA, CDR2 SQIVND (reference sequence). CDR3 in DNA: TGTGCCAGTAGTATCATTTCAGGGTTGTTGAACTATGGCTACACCTTC. It yields the protein CASSIISGLLNYGYTF.